These T cell receptor beta chains were read from a single sample in a study of cytomegalovirus exposure and HLA in healthy donors. The method was immunoSEQ multiplex PCR; TCRdb's version includes in-frame clones alone and lacks a portion of them. The sample records approximately 52,000 clones, 65% to 80% being singletons. Sequences were obtained from PBMCs. Receptors originate from a man aged 40-50 years in good health and CMV-seropositive. Both conserved end residues are part of each CDR3. D genes are given only for firm matches. The size field is filled for only some rows; it gives once, few, many or a size class.

d_gene,v_gene,abundance,j_gene,CDR3aa
TRBD1,TRBV6-6,few,TRBJ1-5,CASSPTGRSQPQHF
TRBD2,TRBV7-3,.,TRBJ2-5,CASSLMGSGAGETQYF
TRBD2,TRBV29-1,once,TRBJ2-1,CSVEGRLAGPHNEQFF
.,TRBV4-2,.,TRBJ2-7,CASSQDPGESYEQYF
.,TRBV6-1,.,TRBJ2-2,CASSSGAHTGELFF
TRBD1,TRBV4-1,.,TRBJ2-7,CASSQGQGDSYEQYF
TRBD2,TRBV2,once,TRBJ2-1,CASRETSGGLNEQFF
.,TRBV11-2,few,TRBJ1-2,CASSLGPGVIFHGYTF
.,TRBV9,.,TRBJ2-5,CASSGGVYQETQYF
.,TRBV7-2,.,TRBJ2-2,CASSLGGHGTGELFF
.,TRBV7-3,.,TRBJ2-1,CASRLDTNNEQFF
.,TRBV7-3,few,TRBJ2-5,CASSLRGGASETQYF
TRBD1,TRBV5-1,.,TRBJ1-2,CASSPRDSYGYTF
.,TRBV5-1,.,TRBJ2-3,CASSLAGGRSDTQYF
.,TRBV4-3,.,TRBJ2-5,CASSQDLAGGQETQYF